Following are 27 T cell receptor beta chains from one sample sequenced in a study of T cell responses to AZD1222 COVID-19 vaccine. Repertoires were generated with immunoSEQ multiplex PCR, while TCRdb's copy carries only in-frame clones and drops some. This table has approximately 100,000 clones, 86% appearing once. The source was peripheral blood, collected on day 0 of AZD1222 vaccination. The receptors stem from an adult in good health.

This chain uses TRBV7-2 with TRBJ1-3; 7 positions agree with TRBD1. V shed 5 bases, J shed 4 bases, and the junction held 8 bases outside the gene matches. Germline V gene data show CDR1 as SGHTA and CDR2 as FQGNSA. The CDR3 is 15 residues long. CDR3 sequence reads: CASSEQGRGGNTIYF. The CDR3 DNA sequence: TGTGCCAGCAGCGAACAGGGGCGCGGAGGAAACACCATATATTTT.

The gene calls are TRBV2 and TRBJ1-5, with D possibly TRBD1 on 5 matching bases. Trimming pared 2 bases from V and 4 bases from J, leaving 12 bases between. The CDR3 covers 15 residues. Germline V gene data show CDR1 as SNHLY and CDR2 as FYNNEI. CDR3 sequence reads: CASSESGTQNQPQHF. DNA of the CDR3: TGTGCCAGCAGTGAATCGGGGACCCAAAATCAGCCCCAGCATTTT.

The chain is built from TRBV2 and TRBJ2-7, with TRBD1 matching 10 bases. V was pared by 7 bases and J by 3 bases, with 3 bases of the junction left unmatched. The CDR3 length is 13 residues. Germline CDR1 reads SNHLY; CDR2 reads FYNNEI. CDR3 nucleotides: TGTGCCAGCACGGGGGACAGGGGCTACGAGCAGTACTTC. It translates to CASTGDRGYEQYF.

V is TRBV25-1 and J is TRBJ1-5; D unresolved. Germline assignment: CDR1 MGHDK and CDR2 SYGVNS. This CDR3 region has 13 residues. V dropped 2 bases and J dropped 2 bases, with 4 bases sitting between them. The CDR3 DNA reads as TGTGCCAGCAGTGAAACAGGCAATCAGCCCCAGCATTTT. Its protein is CASSETGNQPQHF.

The V call is TRBV27, the J call TRBJ2-6; 7 nucleotides agree with TRBD1. V dropped 5 bases and J dropped 0; count of bases not matched to a gene: 7. CDR1 and CDR2 from the germline V gene are MNHEY and SMNVEV (reference sequence). The CDR3 totals 17 residues. Written as DNA, the CDR3 is TGTGCCAGCAGTACGACAGGGCAGCGCTCTGGGGCCAACGTCCTGACTTTC. Its protein is CASSTTGQRSGANVLTF. Together with reference TRBV27 and TRBJ2-6, the CDR3 gives the full variable domain: EAQVTQNPRYLITVTGKKLTVTCSQNMNHEYMSWYRQDPGLGLRQIYYSMNVEVTDKGDVPEGYKVSRKEKRNFPLILESPSPNQTSLYFCASSTTGQRSGANVLTFGAGSRLTVL.

A single count supports this clone. The V gene is TRBV12-3 or TRBV12-4, the J gene TRBJ1-1, with D hard to call. V was clipped by 6 bases and J by 5 bases, with 13 bases between them. The CDR3 spans 13 residues. CDR3 in amino acids: CASSSPVGTEAFF. The CDR3 region has the DNA TGTGCCAGCAGCTCGCCCGTGGGGACTGAAGCTTTCTTT.

J is TRBJ1-3 and V is TRBV18; TRBD1 might be the D (5 bases). CDR1 is KGHSH, CDR2 LQKENI, per germline. This CDR3 spans 17 amino acids. V was cut by 2 bases and J by 0 bases, with 14 bases left in between. CDR3 loop: CASSPSGTFVSGNTIYF. CDR3 coding DNA: TGTGCCAGCTCACCATCCGGGACTTTTGTCTCTGGAAACACCATATATTTT.

The chain is built from TRBV9 and TRBJ2-3; 9 bases are a match to TRBD2. This CDR3 has 17 amino acids. V was clipped by 0 bases and J by 4 bases; unmatched bases: 9. Germline CDR1 is SGDLS and CDR2 is YYNGEE. The CDR3 sequence is CASSVEGRGGGPDTQYF. The CDR3, as DNA: TGTGCCAGCAGCGTAGAGGGCCGCGGGGGGGGCCCAGATACGCAGTATTTT.

This chain links TRBV4-2 with TRBJ2-7; 8 bases align to TRBD2. Germline values: CDR1 LGHNA, CDR2 YNFKEQ. The trim removed 2 bases at V and 1 base at J, leaving 1 base unmatched. CDR3 length: 14 residues. The CDR3 DNA reads TGTGCCAGCAGCCAAACTAGCGGTTCCTACGAGCAGTACTTC. Protein: CASSQTSGSYEQYF.

This clone was seen a single time. The J gene is TRBJ2-1, the V gene TRBV30; 11 nucleotides line up with TRBD2. V shed 4 bases and J 4 bases; nucleotides not matched to a gene: 15. The germline V gene has CDR1 GTSNPN and CDR2 SVGIG (reference sequence). There are 18 residues in the CDR3. CDR3 region: CAWIFSGRARVGYNEQFF. The CDR3, as DNA: TGTGCCTGGATTTTTAGCGGGAGGGCGCGGGTCGGGTACAATGAGCAGTTCTTC.

This clone was counted a few times. This chain links TRBV15 with TRBJ1-2; 9 bases agree with TRBD1. In germline, CDR1 is LNHNV, CDR2 YYDKDF (reference sequence). After removal of 1 base from V and 7 bases from J, the junction contained 4 bases not matched to a gene. The CDR3 contains 14 residues. This CDR3 reads CATSRVEGQGGYTF. CDR3 in DNA: TGTGCCACCAGCAGAGTCGAGGGACAGGGTGGCTACACCTTC.

This chain joins TRBV5-1 and TRBJ2-3; TRBD1 matches at 12 bases. This CDR3 region has 16 residues. Looked up from germline, CDR1 is SGHRS and CDR2 is YFSETQ. V shed 5 bases, J shed 2 bases, and the junction held 6 bases outside the gene matches. CDR3 sequence reads: CASRGQGAFLTDTQYF. The CDR3 DNA reads TGCGCCAGCAGGGGACAGGGGGCCTTCCTCACAGATACGCAGTATTTT.

In this sample, this clone turned up once. The chain joins TRBV7-2 to TRBJ2-7, with D maybe TRBD1 (8 bases). The V end lost 4 bases, the J end lost 3 bases, and 16 bases lay between the germline ends. CDR3 length: 15 amino acids. The germline V gene has CDR1 SGHTA and CDR2 FQGNSA. CDR3: CASSSGGQEGYEQYF. The CDR3 DNA follows: TGTGCCAGCAGCTCGGGGGGACAGGAGGGCTACGAGCAGTACTTC.

The V call is TRBV6-5, the J call TRBJ2-7, with D possibly being TRBD1 (6 bases). Germline V gives CDR1 MNHEY, CDR2 SVGAGI. The CDR3 contains 14 residues. The ends were cut back, 0 bases at V and 5 bases at J, with 11 bases in the middle. CDR3 in amino acids: CASSYSAQGNEQYF. In DNA form, the CDR3 reads TGTGCCAGCAGTTACTCGGCACAGGGAAACGAGCAGTACTTC.

This rearrangement joins TRBV4-3 to TRBJ2-3, with 13 nucleotides matching TRBD2. V lost 5 bases to trimming and J lost 7 bases; unmatched junction nucleotides: 9. This CDR3 has 16 residues. Per the germline V gene, CDR1 is LGHNA and CDR2 is YSLEER. CDR3: CASSDQLAGGLHTQYF. The DNA of the CDR3 is TGCGCCAGCAGCGACCAACTAGCGGGAGGGTTACATACGCAGTATTTT.

J is TRBJ1-1 and V is TRBV4-1; D is unclear. V lost 4 bases to trimming and J lost 6 bases, with 15 bases between them. In germline, CDR1 is MGHRA, CDR2 YSYEKL. The CDR3 totals 14 residues. CDR3 amino acids: CASSPRSSLSEAFF. In nucleotides, the CDR3 is TGCGCCAGCAGCCCCCGGTCAAGTCTTTCTGAAGCTTTCTTT.

The V gene is TRBV27, the J gene TRBJ2-1; D gene ambiguous. This CDR3 is 16 amino acids long. V was shortened by 3 bases and J by 0 bases, with 12 bases between the two germline ends. The germline V gene has CDR1 MNHEY and CDR2 SMNVEV (reference sequence). The CDR3 reads CASSFDFMSSYNEQFF. The DNA for the CDR3 is TGTGCCAGCAGTTTTGATTTTATGAGCTCCTACAATGAGCAGTTCTTC.

As concerns this clone: The sample has other DNA sequences that encode this CDR3 too. This chain uses TRBV20-1 with TRBJ2-1, with unresolved D. The CDR3 is made up of 11 amino acids. V was cut by 3 bases and J by 4 bases, with 4 bases left in between. From germline, CDR1 is DFQATT and CDR2 SNEGSKA (reference sequence). The CDR3: CSARTYNEQFF. The CDR3 nucleotides read TGCAGTGCTAGGACATACAATGAGCAGTTCTTC.

The V and J genes are TRBV4-3 and TRBJ1-1; D remains ambiguous. Trimming left V 0 bases short and J 1 base short, with 9 bases between. This CDR3 has 15 amino acids. Germline V gives CDR1 LGHNA, CDR2 YSLEER. The CDR3 DNA follows: TGCGCCAGCAGCCAAGATTACACTTCGAACACTGAAGCTTTCTTT. This sequence encodes CASSQDYTSNTEAFF.

The chain has TRBV2 and TRBJ2-7, with TRBD2 identical over 7 bases. The V gene end was trimmed by 4 bases and the J gene end by 5 bases; junction bases not matched to a gene: 8. The CDR3 covers 14 residues. CDR1 and CDR2 from the germline V gene are SNHLY and FYNNEI. The CDR3 coding sequence is TGTGCCAGCAGTGCAGAGGGGACTATCAACGAGCAGTACTTC. It specifies CASSAEGTINEQYF.

The chain couples TRBV5-1 to TRBJ1-3, with D unresolved. This CDR3 is built from 15 residues. The ends were cut back, 0 bases at V and 0 bases at J, with 7 bases in the middle. Germline CDR1 SGHRS, CDR2 YFSETQ. The CDR3 DNA reads TGCGCCAGCAGCTTGGGGCAAACCTCTGGAAACACCATATATTTT. Its translation: CASSLGQTSGNTIYF.

V usage is TRBV3-1 (or the pseudogene TRBV3-2) and J usage is TRBJ2-1; 7 bases match TRBD2. The ends lost 0 bases at V and 3 bases at J; junction bases unmatched: 8. The length of the CDR3 is 17 residues. Germline lookup yields CDR1 LGHDT and CDR2 YNNKEL (reference sequence). The CDR3 DNA is TGTGCCAGCAGCCAAGATGCTCCCGGGACTAACTACAATGAGCAGTTCTTC. It codes for CASSQDAPGTNYNEQFF.

This clone was recorded once. The rearrangement joins TRBV28 to TRBJ2-3; D gene unclear. Germline CDR1 MDHEN, CDR2 SYDVKM. Deletions cut 3 bases from V and 3 bases from J, with 7 bases between. This CDR3 is 13 amino acids long. CDR3 DNA sequence: TGTGCCAGCAGTTTTAGATTTACAGATACGCAGTATTTT. Translating gives CASSFRFTDTQYF.

The chain combines TRBV3-1 (or the pseudogene TRBV3-2) with TRBJ1-4; D is unclear. Germline values: CDR1 LGHDT, CDR2 YNNKEL (reference sequence). The germline V and J ends were trimmed by 4 bases and 4 bases, with 4 bases remaining between them. The CDR3 sequence is 12 residues long. The CDR3 region is CASSRGNEKLFF. The CDR3 region has the DNA TGTGCCAGCAGCCGGGGTAATGAAAAACTGTTTTTT.

In nucleotides, the CDR3 is TGTGCCTGGAGTCAGGGGGCTAATGAAAAACTGTTTTTT. Amino acids: CAWSQGANEKLFF. J is TRBJ1-4 and V is TRBV30; 7 bases agree with TRBD1. Trimming took 2 bases from V and 3 from J; bases not matched to a gene: 0. The CDR3 totals 13 residues. Germline V gene data show CDR1 as GTSNPN and CDR2 as SVGIG (reference sequence). Variable domain in full (rest from reference TRBV30 and TRBJ1-4): SQTIHQWPATLVQPVGSPLSLECTVEGTSNPNLYWYRQAAGRGLQLLFYSVGIGQISSEVPQNLSASRPQDRQFILSSKKLLLSDSGFYLCAWSQGANEKLFFGSGTQLSVL.

This sequence joins TRBV7-9 and TRBJ1-2, with a possible D match to TRBD1 (5 bases). Germline V gene sequence: CDR1 SEHNR, CDR2 FQNEAQ (reference sequence). With 1 base removed from V and 4 bases from J, the gap between germline ends came to 10 bases. The CDR3 is 14 residues long. The CDR3: CASSLGGEIYGYTF. CDR3 in DNA: TGTGCCAGCAGCTTAGGGGGCGAAATCTATGGCTACACCTTC.

The gene calls are TRBV7-2 and TRBJ2-1; 11 bases agree with TRBD1. Germline V lookup: CDR1 SGHTA, CDR2 FQGNSA. The CDR3 has 15 amino acids. The junction had 5 bases not matched to a gene; V was cut back by 4 bases and J by 6 bases. The CDR3 region is CASSWVGTGGNEQFF. The CDR3 DNA reads as TGTGCCAGCAGCTGGGTCGGGACAGGGGGCAATGAGCAGTTCTTC.